This T cell receptor (beta chain) was obtained from a study of blood T cell repertoires in COVID-19 (dated by TCRdb to 2020 to 2022). For context, the study as a whole: The collaborator samples originated in the United States, Italy and Spain and spanned the acute and convalescent phases of COVID-19. The material from the prospective study consisted of cDNA or gDNA derived from T cells, B-cell-depleted T cells, or PBMCs. Subjects who had been exposed to COVID-19, were actively infected with it, or had recovered from it provided the deeply sampled blood TCRbeta repertoires that made up the dataset. The repertoires were released in a freely available public database meant as a resource for research on the immune response to SARS-CoV-2. Samples were obtained from the ongoing ImmuneRACE study (first 160 participants) and from 1,200 or so subjects provided by 6 global collaborators. Sample metadata almost always included a de-identified subject ID, COVID-19 status, age in years and sex. Where available, HLA class I and class II types were taken from metadata supplied by the sample provider and were not determined by assay-based typing.

The germline V gene (reference sequence) provides CDR1 SEHNR and CDR2 FQNEAQ. V is cut by 5 bases and J by 7 bases, and the space between the germline ends is 8 bases. The CDR3 starts with the cysteine, ends with the phenylalanine, and has 11 residues. Left in the record is the CDR3 DNA by itself, 33 bases read in frame from the first base. Study-wide conclusions, independent of this receptor: How much clinical and demographic metadata was included differed by source and by participant, and the metadata was provided uncurated.

TCRbeta CDR3 regions were amplified from genomic DNA using the immunoSEQ Assay, a bias-controlled multiplex PCR. Under the source paper's analysis protocol: The number of nucleated cells in each sample was estimated from the amplification of reference gene primers within the assay. To quantify the absolute abundance of each unique TCRbeta CDR3 rearrangement, sequence reads were collapsed and filtered. For each sample, productive Simpson clonality was calculated as the square root of Simpson's diversity index across productive rearrangements. Drawn from immuneACCESS, this table holds only the in-frame rearrangements with V and J called that TCRdb kept. Clones are partly lost; checked studies trace under half to an unresolved V gene and leave the rest unexplained. From that table come the V and J calls and clone size; the DNA was used to work out D and trimming. Here the sample has fewer than 250,000 clones; 87% occur a single time. The ten top clones hold under 14% of the sample.

Participants in the prospective study were enrolled through a virtual design, were aged 18 to 89 years, and lived in 24 United States geographic areas. To assign participants to cohorts, the prospective study relied on clinical history that participants themselves reported in a screening survey and a study questionnaire. For ImmuneRACE Cohort 3, a participant was defined as recovered based on two consecutive negative NP/OP PCR tests, clearance by a healthcare professional, or resolution of symptoms. In the prospective study, whole blood, serum and a nasopharyngeal or oropharyngeal swab were collected from each participant by mobile phlebotomists. Additional blood draws and questionnaires over an approximately two-month period could optionally be provided by prospective study participants. Before DNA extraction, prospective study blood samples were shipped either frozen or at room temperature. In this sample, this clone turned up a few times. Its antigen is still unknown. Per-nucleotide qualities are absent, and no much larger clonotype sits a single base away.

This clonotype originated in a man aged 25 to 45 who had recovered from COVID-19. The sequence links TRBV7-9 to TRBJ1-2, with the D gene call left open. Specimen: PBMCs or T cells enriched from blood (not recorded which). The DNA sequence is as follows: TGTGCCAGCAGCCTGAACGGTGGCTACACCTTC. It translates to CASSLNGGYTF. Here the CDR3 is joined to the reference TRBV7-9 and TRBJ1-2 genes, and the full variable domain is: DTGVSQNPRHKITKRGQNVTFRCDPISEHNRLYWYRQTLGQGPEFLTYFQNEAQLEKSRLLSDRFSAERPKGSFSTLEIQRTEQGDSAMYLCASSLNGGYTFGSGTRLTVV.